What follows are 14 T cell receptor beta chains derived from one specimen sequenced in a study of monozygotic twins with inflammatory bowel disease. TCRdb reprocessed the 5' RACE reads and keeps a single row for each CDR3 protein, giving no DNA. The sample totals roughly 200,000 distinct CDR3 sequences; its top ten clones hold approximately 1.6%. The material sequenced was blood. The receptors come from a human donor with ulcerative colitis or Crohn's disease, or a healthy co-twin of an affected twin (not recorded which).

This chain uses TRBV14 with TRBJ1-5. The CDR3 has 12 residues. Germline CDR1 reads SGHDN; CDR2 reads FVKESK. CDR3 amino acids: CASSQVGQPQHF. Looking up the rest from reference TRBV14 and TRBJ1-5 gives the full variable domain: EAGVTQFPSHSVIEKGQTVTLRCDPISGHDNLYWYRRVMGKEIKFLLHFVKESKQDESGMPNNRFLAERTGGTYSTLKVQPAELEDSGVYFCASSQVGQPQHFGDGTRLSIL.

The chain recombines TRBV19 with TRBJ2-7; TCRdb calls TRBD1, which cannot be checked without DNA. The CDR3 runs to 13 residues. CDR1 is LNHDA and CDR2 is SQIVND in the germline V gene (reference sequence). CDR3 protein: CASRDGARYEQYF.

CDR3 amino acids: CASSLLSVVAPHEQYF. The chain links TRBV5-5 to TRBJ2-7; without DNA, the TCRdb call of TRBD1 cannot be checked. CDR3 length: 16 residues. CDR1 and CDR2 from the germline V gene are SGHKS and YYEKEE (reference sequence).

The chain has TRBV10-3 and TRBJ1-5. CDR1 is ENHRY and CDR2 is SYGVKD in the germline V gene. The CDR3 is 15 amino acids. CDR3 amino acids: CAISESRAHNQPQHF.

This chain joins TRBV3-1 and TRBJ2-7; TCRdb's D gene call, TRBD1, goes unchecked for lack of DNA. This CDR3 has 14 residues. In germline, CDR1 is LGHDT, CDR2 YNNKEL (reference sequence). This chain's CDR3 is CASSQDWGPYEQYF.

V usage is TRBV3-1 and J usage is TRBJ1-3; with no DNA, the TCRdb D assignment of TRBD1 cannot be verified. The germline V gene has CDR1 LGHDT and CDR2 YNNKEL (reference sequence). The CDR3 is 14 residues long. CDR3 sequence: CASSLPGHRNTIYF.

The V and J genes are TRBV18 and TRBJ1-1; TCRdb designates TRBD1, a call that cannot be tested without DNA. This CDR3 spans 14 amino acids. Germline-derived CDR1 and CDR2 are KGHSH and LQKENI. The CDR3 sequence: CASSLLQGDTEAFF. The variable domain in full, completed from reference TRBV18 and TRBJ1-1, reads NAGVMQNPRHLVRRRGQEARLRCSPMKGHSHVYWYRQLPEEGLKFMVYLQKENIIDESGMPKERFSAEFPKEGPSILRIQQVVRGDSAAYFCASSLLQGDTEAFFGQGTRLTVV.

The chain uses TRBV12-3 or TRBV12-4 and TRBJ2-4; TCRdb designates TRBD1, a call that cannot be tested without DNA. The length of the CDR3 is 14 residues. The CDR3 here is CASSPRQGAYIQYF.

The chain couples TRBV6-1 to TRBJ1-2; the TCRdb call, TRBD1, lacks DNA for checking. This CDR3 is built from 13 residues. The germline gives CDR1 MNHNS, CDR2 SASEGT. The CDR3 is CASSQGQGLGYTF.

This chain's CDR3 is CSARGRGAGYNEQFF. The V call is TRBV20-1, the J call TRBJ2-1; the D call from TCRdb, TRBD1, cannot be confirmed without DNA. The CDR3 has 15 residues. Germline V lookup: CDR1 DFQATT, CDR2 SNEGSKA (reference sequence).

The rearrangement links TRBV5-6 to TRBJ2-1; TCRdb gives TRBD1 as the D gene, but with no DNA this cannot be confirmed. This CDR3 contains 13 residues. Germline CDR1 and CDR2: SGHDT and YYEEEE. Here the CDR3 reads CASSVNRVSEQFF.

This CDR3 reads CASSLSRGLSNIQYF. V is TRBV7-2 and J is TRBJ2-4. The CDR3 is 15 amino acids. From germline, CDR1 is SGHTA and CDR2 FQGNSA.

The V call is TRBV12-3 or TRBV12-4, the J call TRBJ2-5. The CDR3 is 13 residues long. CDR3 loop: CASSFFSQETQYF.

This sequence joins TRBV5-1 and TRBJ2-7; there is no DNA to check the TCRdb D call of TRBD2. The CDR3 length is 17 residues. CDR1 is SGHRS and CDR2 is YFSETQ in the germline V gene. The CDR3 sequence is CASSLAPAGGEPYEQYF. The full variable domain, with the rest looked up from reference TRBV5-1 and TRBJ2-7, is KAGVTQTPRYLIKTRGQQVTLSCSPISGHRSVSWYQQTPGQGLQFLFEYFSETQRNKGNFPGRFSGRQFSNSRSEMNVSTLELGDSALYLCASSLAPAGGEPYEQYFGPGTRLTVT.